Described below is a single TCR beta chain sequence and its context. Produced via immunoSEQ multiplex PCR; TCRdb's table is partial and in-frame only. The top ten clones hold 3.5% of a sample with around 100,000 clones, roughly nine tenths of them seen once. These data belong to a study of T cell changes during pregnancy in multiple sclerosis. Germline V gene sequence: CDR1 SGHVS, CDR2 FNYEAQ. The V end was cut by 5 bases, the J end by 2 bases, with 12 bases between. This CDR3 has 14 amino acids. The TCR was taken from a female donor with multiple sclerosis, enrolled in a pregnancy study. V is TRBV7-6 and J is TRBJ1-1; a weak D match, TRBD1 (6 bases). The sequenced sample was peripheral blood, obtained after pregnancy. The CDR3 nucleotides read TGTGCCAGCAGCCCGACAGGACTCAACACTGAAGCTTTCTTT. Protein sequence: CASSPTGLNTEAFF.